A selection of T cell receptor beta chains follows, all from one sample in a study of T cell repertoires in cytomegalovirus infection. One entry per CDR3 protein, called by TCRdb with MiXCR from the reads. The table records about half a million distinct CDR3 sequences, 33% of them present only once. No antigen has been identified for these receptors. The sample was cultured PBMCs, taken from culture after CMV antigen stimulation. The receptor set was obtained from a human donor in good health (CMV status not recorded). Some clones in this sample may be carry-over from other donors' samples. The CDR3 runs from the conserved cysteine through the conserved F or W. Fields, in order: V gene, D gene, clone size, J gene, CDR3 DNA, CDR3 protein. D genes are given only for firm matches. A row's size may be missing; if present it is once, few, many or a size class.

TRBV5-4	.	.	TRBJ2-2	TGTGCCAGCAGCTTCAGTAGTTTTATGAACACCGGGGAGCTGTTTTTT	CASSFSSFMNTGELFF
TRBV7-2	.	few	TRBJ2-6	TGTGCCAGCAACGCTCAGGGGCCAGCGGGGGCCAACGTCCTGACTTTC	CASNAQGPAGANVLTF
TRBV7-2	.	.	TRBJ1-1	TGTGCCAGCAGGCCGCAGTTCCAGAACACTGAAGCTTTCTTT	CASRPQFQNTEAFF
TRBV6-2/TRBV6-3	.	.	TRBJ1-2	TGTGCCAGCAGTGACCTGGGGGGCGCAGGCTACACCTTC	CASSDLGGAGYTF
TRBV6-2/TRBV6-3	.	.	TRBJ1-6	TGTGCCAGCAGTTTCGCAGGGGACAATTCACCCCTCCACTTT	CASSFAGDNSPLHF
TRBV12-3/TRBV12-4	.	.	TRBJ2-1	TGTGCCAGCAGTCAGGGGGGGGGCTGGGGGCAGTTCTTC	CASSQGGGWGQFF
TRBV11-3	TRBD2	.	TRBJ2-2	TGTGCCAGCAGTGCTAGCGGGAGATCCACCGGGGAGCTGTTTTTT	CASSASGRSTGELFF
TRBV4-1	TRBD1	.	TRBJ2-6	TGCGCCAGCAGCCCTGGGACAGGGGGGGGCCCTGGGGCCAACGTCCTGACTTTC	CASSPGTGGGPGANVLTF
TRBV29-1	TRBD1	.	TRBJ2-1	TGCAGCGTTTCGGACAGGGGAGCCTACAATGAGCAGTTCTTC	CSVSDRGAYNEQFF
TRBV4-2	TRBD2	.	TRBJ2-7	TGTGCCAGCAGCCTTCGGGAGGGGCGGGCGTACGAGCAGTACTTC	CASSLREGRAYEQYF
TRBV28	.	.	TRBJ2-6	TGTGCCAGCAGTTTCGAGAAAGTGTGGGGGGCCAACGTCCTGACTTTC	CASSFEKVWGANVLTF
TRBV4-3	.	.	TRBJ2-7	TGCGCCAGCAGCCCTACGAGGGCCCACGAGCAGTACTTC	CASSPTRAHEQYF
TRBV4-3	.	.	TRBJ2-1	TGCGCCAGCAGCCAAGAGGGGGGCGCAGCTCCCCATGAGCAGTTCTTC	CASSQEGGAAPHEQFF
TRBV4-1	.	.	TRBJ2-3	TGCGCCAGCAGCCACTCGGACTTAGCCACGGATACGCAGTATTTT	CASSHSDLATDTQYF
TRBV9	.	.	TRBJ2-7	TGTGCCAGCAGCCTCGCCGCCGCCAGCTCCTACGAGCAGTACTTC	CASSLAAASSYEQYF
TRBV7-2	.	many	TRBJ2-5	TGTGCCAGCAGCGCAAATCAGGGGAGGGAGACCCAGTACTTC	CASSANQGRETQYF
TRBV6-2/TRBV6-3	TRBD2	few	TRBJ2-5	TGTGCCAGCAAGAGGACAGCGGGGGTCACCCAGTACTTC	CASKRTAGVTQYF
TRBV7-2	.	.	TRBJ2-7	TGTGCCAGCAGCACCTGGGGGGGCCTGTACGAGCAGTACTTC	CASSTWGGLYEQYF
TRBV6-2/TRBV6-3	TRBD2	.	TRBJ2-1	TGTGCCATCGCTGGGCAACTAGCGGGGTACAATGAGCAGTTCTTC	CAIAGQLAGYNEQFF
TRBV15	.	.	TRBJ2-5	TGTGCCACCAGCCGAGACAGTCAAGAGACCCAGTACTTC	CATSRDSQETQYF
TRBV7-2	TRBD1	.	TRBJ2-5	TGTGCCAGCAGCTTAGGGACAGGGGGCAACGGAGAGACCCAGTACTTC	CASSLGTGGNGETQYF
TRBV6-1	.	few	TRBJ1-1	TGTGCCAGCACCATAACAGGGTTCGCTGAAGCTTTCTTT	CASTITGFAEAFF
TRBV18	TRBD2	.	TRBJ2-3	TGTGCCAGCTCACCAGGACTAGCGGGAGATGCAGATACGCAGTATTTT	CASSPGLAGDADTQYF
TRBV10-3	TRBD1	.	TRBJ1-4	TGTGCCACCGCGGGACAGGTGAATGAAAAACTGTTTTTT	CATAGQVNEKLFF
TRBV27	TRBD2	few	TRBJ2-5	TGTGCCAGCAGTTTATTACTAGCGGGGGGGGCACTACAAGAGACCCAGTACTTC	CASSLLLAGGALQETQYF
TRBV19	TRBD1	many	TRBJ2-5	TGTGCCAGTAGGAGGACAGGGGAAGAGACCCAGTACTTC	CASRRTGEETQYF
TRBV6-6	TRBD2	.	TRBJ2-3	TGTGCCAGCAGGCCAGCGGGAAGGGCAGATACGCAGTATTTT	CASRPAGRADTQYF
TRBV28	.	few	TRBJ2-7	TGTGCCAGCGGTAACAGTCACTACGAGCAGTACTTC	CASGNSHYEQYF
TRBV7-6	TRBD2	few	TRBJ2-3	TGTGCCAGCAGCTCCCTAGCGGCTACAGATACGCAGTATTTT	CASSSLAATDTQYF
TRBV7-2	TRBD1	few	TRBJ1-4	TGTGCCAGCAGCTGGAGACAGGGAAACGAAAAACTGTTTTTT	CASSWRQGNEKLFF
TRBV28	TRBD1	few	TRBJ2-7	TGTGCCAGTCACCCGGGACAGTCTCACGAGCAGTACTTC	CASHPGQSHEQYF
TRBV4-1	TRBD1	few	TRBJ2-1	TGCGCCAGCAGCTTGATCCCGGGACAGGGCTACAATGAGCAGTTCTTC	CASSLIPGQGYNEQFF
TRBV19	.	.	TRBJ2-3	TGTGCCAGTAGTATGGCAGGACTCGGCACAGATACGCAGTATTTT	CASSMAGLGTDTQYF
TRBV7-6	.	.	TRBJ2-2	TGTGCCAGCAGCCCGAACTCTTCCGGGGAGCTGTTTTTT	CASSPNSSGELFF
TRBV28	.	few	TRBJ2-7	TGTGCCAGCAGAAAAGCGTCTTTCTACGAGCAGTACTTC	CASRKASFYEQYF
TRBV29-1	TRBD1	.	TRBJ1-1	TGCAGCGCCGGTCCGGGACAGGGATACACTGAAGCTTTCTTT	CSAGPGQGYTEAFF
TRBV6-2/TRBV6-3	TRBD2	.	TRBJ2-1	TGTGCCGGCGGGACTAGCGGAAGCTCCTACAATGAGCAGTTCTTC	CAGGTSGSSYNEQFF
TRBV25-1	.	.	TRBJ2-3	TGTGCCAGCAGTGAACCTAATGGAGATACGCAGTATTTT	CASSEPNGDTQYF
TRBV7-9	.	few	TRBJ2-1	TGTGCCAGCAGCTTAGATCATTACAATGAGCAGTTCTTC	CASSLDHYNEQFF
TRBV12-3/TRBV12-4	.	.	TRBJ1-2	TGTGCCAGCAGGGGATACTATGGCTACACCTTC	CASRGYYGYTF
TRBV12-3/TRBV12-4	.	.	TRBJ2-2	TGTGCCAGCAGTTTACTTAGGGGCGGCGGGGAGCTGTTTTTT	CASSLLRGGGELFF
TRBV7-2	TRBD1	.	TRBJ2-4	TGTGCCAGCAGCTCGGACAGGGGGCGCGATGACATTCAGTACTTC	CASSSDRGRDDIQYF
TRBV6-6	.	.	TRBJ1-1	TGTGCCAGCAGTTTCGTTCTCAACATGAACACTGAAGCTTTCTTT	CASSFVLNMNTEAFF
TRBV20-1	.	.	TRBJ2-1	TGCAGTGCTAGAGAGAGACGGGGCTACTCTAATGAGCAGTTCTTC	CSARERRGYSNEQFF
TRBV7-2	.	.	TRBJ2-3	TGTGCCAGCTCCAAAGGGTTCAGGGGCGCAGATACGCAGTATTTT	CASSKGFRGADTQYF
TRBV5-4	TRBD2	few	TRBJ2-1	TGTGCCAGCAGCAGCACCGGGACTAGCGGGAGGCGGATCGATGAGCAGTTCTTC	CASSSTGTSGRRIDEQFF
TRBV2	.	.	TRBJ2-1	TGTGCCAGCTCCCCTACGGGCAGTGGGGCCTACAATGAGCAGTTCTTC	CASSPTGSGAYNEQFF
TRBV7-2	TRBD1	few	TRBJ1-2	TGTGCCAGCAGCTTGGGGAAAGACAGGGGACTTTTCTATGGCTACACCTTC	CASSLGKDRGLFYGYTF
TRBV11-3	.	few	TRBJ2-5	TGTGCCAGCAGCATAAAACCCAGGGTTGTGACCCAGTACTTC	CASSIKPRVVTQYF
TRBV7-2	TRBD2	.	TRBJ2-3	TGTGCCAGCAGCTCGCCCGCACTAGCGGGAGGGGAGACGCAGTATTTT	CASSSPALAGGETQYF
TRBV28	TRBD1	.	TRBJ2-1	TGTGCCAGCAGTTCTGGGACAGCTGACTCCTACAATGAGCAGTTCTTC	CASSSGTADSYNEQFF
TRBV7-9	TRBD1	many	TRBJ1-2	TGTGCCAGCAGCTTTTATAGGGACAGGGAAGCCTACACCTTC	CASSFYRDREAYTF
TRBV6-8	.	.	TRBJ2-5	TGTGCCAGCAGTTCCGCCGGTACAGGGCTGGAGACCCAGTACTTC	CASSSAGTGLETQYF
TRBV12-3/TRBV12-4	.	.	TRBJ2-5	TGTGCCAGCAGTTTATCGTCAGTACAAGAGACCCAGTACTTC	CASSLSSVQETQYF
TRBV7-2	TRBD1	many	TRBJ1-1	TGTGCCAGCAGCTCCGGACAGGACACTGAAGCTTTCTTT	CASSSGQDTEAFF
TRBV6-5	TRBD2	.	TRBJ2-1	TGTGCCAGCAGTTACACCCTAGCGGGAGCCTACAATGAGCAGTTCTTC	CASSYTLAGAYNEQFF
TRBV6-5	.	few	TRBJ2-3	TGTGCCAGCAGTTACTCCGGACAGCCAGATACGCAGTATTTT	CASSYSGQPDTQYF
TRBV6-1	TRBD1	few	TRBJ2-1	TGTGCCAGCAGTGGATCCTTTGACAGGGAACAGTTCTTC	CASSGSFDREQFF
TRBV6-1	.	.	TRBJ2-3	TGTGCCAGCAGTAACAGGGTACCAGATACGCAGTATTTT	CASSNRVPDTQYF
TRBV7-2	.	few	TRBJ2-4	TGTGCCAGCAGCTCCAGGGATGCGCTAGCCAAAAACATTCAGTACTTC	CASSSRDALAKNIQYF